Below are 29 T cell receptor beta chains sequenced from a single sample in a study of blood T cell repertoires in COVID-19. The data were produced by immunoSEQ multiplex PCR, yet TCRdb's version contains in-frame clones alone and is incomplete. The repertoire holds about 47,000 clones, with around 90% as singletons. Sample: peripheral blood. All receptors derive from a man in his forties or fifties with active COVID-19.

V and J are TRBV7-9 and TRBJ2-1, with TRBD2 as a possible D gene (6 bases). The germline V gene encodes CDR1 SEHNR and CDR2 FQNEAQ (reference sequence). Deletions cut 5 bases from V and 6 bases from J, with 17 bases between. The length of the CDR3 is 15 residues. The CDR3 loop reads CASSRLGRTGNEQFF. The CDR3 DNA sequence: TGTGCCAGCAGCCGTCTCGGGAGAACAGGCAATGAGCAGTTCTTC.

The chain carries TRBV18 and TRBJ1-5; 7 bases fit TRBD1. CDR1 KGHSH and CDR2 LQKENI come from the germline V gene. This CDR3 comprises 13 residues. With V trimmed by 4 bases and J by 7 bases, 4 bases remained unmatched. The CDR3 DNA follows: TGTGCCAGCTCACGACAGGGTGGACAGCCCCAGCATTTT. Translation: CASSRQGGQPQHF.

The chain carries TRBV10-3 and TRBJ1-2, with D tentatively TRBD1 (5 bases). The germline V gene encodes CDR1 ENHRY and CDR2 SYGVKD. This CDR3 is 13 amino acids long. V was clipped by 8 bases and J by 4 bases, with 14 bases between them. The CDR3 is CAISGLGFYGYTF. The CDR3 DNA sequence: TGTGCCATCTCGGGACTGGGATTCTATGGCTACACCTTC.

This clone was found once. The rearrangement uses TRBV6-1 and TRBJ2-7; D is uncertain. The V gene's germline CDR1 is MNHNS and CDR2 SASEGT. This CDR3 spans 12 amino acids. V was clipped by 1 base and J by 2 bases, with 3 bases between them. The CDR3 is CASSEVAYEQYF. In DNA, the CDR3 is TGTGCCAGCAGTGAAGTAGCCTACGAGCAGTACTTC.

The V call is TRBV5-1, the J call TRBJ2-2; the match to TRBD2 covers 9 bases. CDR1 is SGHRS, CDR2 YFSETQ, per germline. CDR3 size: 21 residues. Unmatched junction bases numbered 20, after V lost 5 bases and J lost 0 bases. The CDR3 bases are TGCGCCAGCAGTCGCCGGTCGATAGCGGGAGAAGTCCGGCCGAACACCGGGGAGCTGTTTTTT. It yields the protein CASSRRSIAGEVRPNTGELFF.

V usage is TRBV5-1 and J usage is TRBJ1-6; tentatively, D is TRBD1 (5 bases). The V gene lost 6 bases and the J gene lost 9 bases, with 19 bases spanning the gap. Germline values: CDR1 SGHRS, CDR2 YFSETQ. This CDR3 spans 15 amino acids. DNA of the CDR3: TGCGCCAGCACCCAGGGCGGCGCCATCGGTTCACCCCTCCACTTT. Encoded protein: CASTQGGAIGSPLHF.

As concerns this clone: Mismatch with germline at one junction end may stem from a read error. The chain links TRBV7-6 to TRBJ2-1; TRBD2 agrees at 13 bases. The CDR3 spans 17 residues. Germline V lookup: CDR1 SGHVS, CDR2 FNYEAQ. DNA for the CDR3: TGTGCCAGCAGGTTAGGACGGACTAGCGGGAGCGACAATGAGCAGTTCTTC. Translating gives CASRLGRTSGSDNEQFF.

The V and J genes are TRBV11-2 and TRBJ1-3, with 10 bases identical to TRBD1. V lost 5 bases, J lost 0 bases, and 10 bases stayed unmatched. CDR3 length equals 18 residues. Germline assignment: CDR1 SGHAT and CDR2 FQNNGV. The CDR3, as DNA: TGTGCCAGCAGCCCCTGGGGACAGGGGTCCAGCTCTGGAAACACCATATATTTT. This sequence encodes CASSPWGQGSSSGNTIYF.

The rearrangement uses TRBV27 and TRBJ2-6; D gene uncertain. The CDR3 runs 16 residues. V lost 2 bases and J 3 bases, leaving 11 bases between the germline ends. CDR1 and CDR2 from the germline V gene are MNHEY and SMNVEV (reference sequence). Here the CDR3 reads CASSLIPGSGANVLTF. CDR3 sequence (DNA): TGTGCCAGCAGTTTAATACCGGGTAGTGGGGCCAACGTCCTGACTTTC.

V is TRBV15 and J is TRBJ1-2; D unclear. The V gene lost 0 bases and the J gene lost 0 bases, with 8 bases spanning the gap. The CDR3 has 15 residues. From germline, CDR1 is LNHNV and CDR2 YYDKDF (reference sequence). The CDR3 here is CATSRESAANYGYTF. In DNA form, the CDR3 reads TGTGCCACCAGCAGAGAGAGTGCCGCTAACTATGGCTACACCTTC.

The chain is built from TRBV19 and TRBJ1-1; TRBD1 aligns across 9 bases. CDR1 LNHDA and CDR2 SQIVND come from the germline V gene (reference sequence). This CDR3 is 15 amino acids long. Germline trimming cut 4 bases from V and 5 bases from J; bases unmatched to any gene: 8. The CDR3, as DNA: TGTGCCAGTAGTAGGGACAGGGAGTTAGGGACTGAAGCTTTCTTT. This gives the protein CASSRDRELGTEAFF.

The chain is built from TRBV13 and TRBJ2-3; tentatively, D is TRBD2 (5 bases). Per the germline V gene, CDR1 is PRHDT and CDR2 is FYEKMQ (reference sequence). Between the trimmed V and J ends, which lost 0 bases and 4 bases, there was a span of 8 bases. The CDR3 runs 14 residues. The CDR3 DNA reads TGTGCCAGCAGCTTAGGGCTAGCTTCAGATACGCAGTATTTT. Translated: CASSLGLASDTQYF.

The rearrangement uses TRBV2 and TRBJ1-5; TRBD1 might be the D (5 bases). The CDR3 is 13 residues long. Between the trimmed V and J ends, which lost 10 bases and 9 bases, there was a span of 19 bases. Germline assignment: CDR1 SNHLY and CDR2 FYNNEI. The DNA for the CDR3 is TGTGCCACCACGATGGGGCCCGGGTGGCCCCAGCATTTT. Translated, it gives CATTMGPGWPQHF. Filled out from reference TRBV2 and TRBJ1-5, the complete variable domain reads EPEVTQTPSHQVTQMGQEVILRCVPISNHLYFYWYRQILGQKVEFLVSFYNNEISEKSEIFDDQFSVERPDGSNFTLKIRSTKLEDSAMYFCATTMGPGWPQHFGDGTRLSIL.

V gene TRBV6-5 combines with J gene TRBJ2-7; 8 bases fit TRBD1. Looked up from germline, CDR1 is MNHEY and CDR2 is SVGAGI. This CDR3 region has 11 residues. The CDR3 reads CSSGTGFEQYV. In DNA form, the CDR3 reads TGTTCGTCCGGGACAGGCTTCGAGCAGTACGTC.

The chain carries TRBV5-8 and TRBJ1-2, with 7 bases matching TRBD1. The CDR3 spans 18 residues. Germline V gene lookup returns CDR1 SGHTS and CDR2 YDEGEE. The junction had 19 bases not matched to a gene; V was cut back by 6 bases and J by 2 bases. The DNA of the CDR3 is TGTGCCAGCACCTTAGAGGGGGGTTACAGGGGTACGAACTATGGCTACACCTTC. Its protein product is CASTLEGGYRGTNYGYTF.

This chain connects TRBV5-1 to TRBJ2-3; TRBD1 might be the D (6 bases). V shed 1 base and J shed 4 bases, with 13 bases lying between them. The CDR3 has 15 amino acids. The germline CDR1 and CDR2 sequences are SGHRS and YFSETQ. The CDR3 sequence is CASSLSPKGADTQYF. Written as DNA, the CDR3 is TGCGCCAGCAGCTTGAGTCCGAAGGGGGCAGATACGCAGTATTTT.

The V and J genes are TRBV2 and TRBJ2-7, with 8 nucleotides matching TRBD1. This CDR3 is 13 amino acids long. V lost 6 bases, J lost 4 bases, and 5 bases stayed unmatched. CDR1 and CDR2 from the germline V gene are SNHLY and FYNNEI. CDR3 region: CASSRDRRYEQYV. CDR3 DNA: TGTGCCAGCAGCCGGGACAGGCGGTACGAGCAGTACGTC.

This sequence joins TRBV13 and TRBJ1-6; no reliable D call. V lost 0 bases to trimming and J lost 7 bases, with 13 bases between them. The CDR3 is 16 amino acids. Germline CDR1 and CDR2: PRHDT and FYEKMQ (reference sequence). CDR3 nucleotide sequence: TGTGCCAGCAGCTTAGGCGGCCGGAGCTCGAATTCACCCCTCCACTTT. Protein: CASSLGGRSSNSPLHF.

The chain joins TRBV7-6 to TRBJ2-1, with D possibly being TRBD1 (5 bases). Per germline, CDR1 SGHVS and CDR2 FNYEAQ. This CDR3 comprises 16 residues. The ends were cut back, 3 bases at V and 8 bases at J, with 20 bases in the middle. CDR3 nucleotides: TGTGCCAGCAGCTTCAGAGCAGGGCCTGCGACGGATGAGCAGTTCTTC. Amino acids: CASSFRAGPATDEQFF.

V usage is TRBV10-3 and J usage is TRBJ2-3; D is unresolved. The germline CDR1 and CDR2 sequences are ENHRY and SYGVKD. The CDR3 length is 13 residues. The V and J ends lost 6 bases and 0 bases respectively, with 7 bases between them. The CDR3 nucleotides are TGTGCCATCAGCGCTCTAAGCACAGATACGCAGTATTTT. It yields the protein CAISALSTDTQYF.

The chain couples TRBV9 to TRBJ1-4; TRBD1 matches at 8 bases. Trimming at V came to 0 bases and at J to 8 bases, leaving 3 bases not matched to a gene. The CDR3 is 14 residues long. The germline CDR1 and CDR2 sequences are SGDLS and YYNGEE. The CDR3 region has the DNA TGTGCCAGCAGCGTAGGACAGGGGCGAGAAAAACTGTTTTTT. Residues: CASSVGQGREKLFF.

The chain has TRBV5-1 and TRBJ2-7; 9 bases are shared with TRBD2. This CDR3 region has 15 residues. Germline V lookup: CDR1 SGHRS, CDR2 YFSETQ. The junction had 6 bases not matched to a gene; V was cut back by 5 bases and J by 0 bases. CDR3 nucleotide sequence: TGCGCCAGCAGACTGACTAGCGGAAGCTCCTACGAGCAGTACGTC. It specifies CASRLTSGSSYEQYV.

This clone was seen a few times. This rearrangement joins TRBV27 to TRBJ1-6, with TRBD1 matching over 8 bases. V lost 5 bases, J lost 12 bases, and 6 bases stayed unmatched. Germline V gives CDR1 MNHEY, CDR2 SMNVEV (reference sequence). The CDR3 spans 13 residues. Here the CDR3 DNA reads TGTGCCAGCAGTGCGGACAGGGCTTTACCCCTCCACTTT. This gives the protein CASSADRALPLHF.

The genes are TRBV15 and TRBJ2-3, with no clear D. V was shortened by 1 base and J by 2 bases, with 10 bases between the two germline ends. The CDR3 sequence is 15 residues long. Germline CDR1 is LNHNV and CDR2 is YYDKDF (reference sequence). The CDR3 nucleotides read TGTGCCACCAGCAGAGGACTGGGTTTCACAGATACGCAGTATTTT. Its translation is CATSRGLGFTDTQYF.

This chain joins TRBV15 and TRBJ1-2; D is unclear. Trimming stripped 1 base from V and 7 bases from J, with 10 bases between. The CDR3 contains 13 residues. Germline CDR1 is LNHNV and CDR2 is YYDKDF (reference sequence). Written as DNA, the CDR3 is TGTGCCACCAGCAGAGTGGTTACGGGTGGCTACACCTTC. Protein: CATSRVVTGGYTF.

A single count supports this clone. The CDR3 bases are TGTGCCAGCAGTGAGCCAGGGGGAATAGAGACCCAGTACTTC. It is translated as CASSEPGGIETQYF. The chain employs TRBV25-1 and TRBJ2-5; 7 positions agree with TRBD1. The CDR3 length is 14 residues. The V segment lost 3 bases and the J segment 4 bases; nucleotides outside the gene matches: 5. Germline V gives CDR1 MGHDK, CDR2 SYGVNS. The full variable domain, its missing parts supplied by reference TRBV25-1 and TRBJ2-5, is EADIYQTPRYLVIGTGKKITLECSQTMGHDKMYWYQQDPGMELHLIHYSYGVNSTEKGDLSSESTVSRIRTEHFPLTLESARPSHTSQYLCASSEPGGIETQYFGPGTRLLVL.

This clone was seen a few times. V gene TRBV7-6 combines with J gene TRBJ2-3; D might be TRBD2 (5 bases). The germline V gene encodes CDR1 SGHVS and CDR2 FNYEAQ. The CDR3 loop spans 15 amino acids. V gave up 4 bases and J gave up 1 base, with 12 bases separating them. CDR3: CASSSARTRTDTQYF. The DNA of the CDR3 is TGTGCCAGCAGCTCCGCCAGGACTCGCACAGATACGCAGTATTTT.

This clone was seen a single time. The V gene is TRBV12-5, the J gene TRBJ1-2; maybe TRBD1 (6 bases). V was pared by 5 bases and J by 4 bases, with 14 bases between. CDR1 LGHNT and CDR2 FRNRAP come from the germline V gene. The CDR3 is made up of 14 amino acids. CDR3 protein: CASGPQGLRYGYTF. The CDR3 bases are TGTGCTAGTGGTCCACAGGGATTACGCTATGGCTACACCTTC.

The CDR3 bases are TGTGCCAGCAGCTTACTCTTTCATACGCAGTATTTT. Translation: CASSLLFHTQYF. This chain links TRBV11-2 with TRBJ2-3; D unresolved. Trimming took off 2 bases at V and 7 bases at J, with 7 bases between the two ends. The CDR3 consists of 12 residues. CDR1 and CDR2 from the germline V gene are SGHAT and FQNNGV.